This is a list of T cell receptor beta chains from one sample in a study of shared clonotypes between healthy human individuals. Sequencing used immunoSEQ multiplex PCR; TCRdb keeps in-frame clones, though not all of them. The data contain a few million clones, 90% to 97% of them seen just once; the ten biggest clones take up around 0.13%. Material: naive CD4+ T cells sorted from blood. Source of these receptors: a man between 18 and 35 years old in good health. CDR3s include the opening cysteine and the closing phenylalanine or tryptophan. Fields, in order: CDR3 DNA, CDR3 protein, J gene, V gene, D gene. D genes are given only for firm matches.

CDR3nt: TGTGCCAGCAGCTCGTTGTGGCAGGCCCTTCCATCCGAGCAGTACTTC
CDR3aa: CASSSLWQALPSEQYF
j_gene: TRBJ2-7
v_gene: TRBV5-5
d_gene: NA

CDR3nt: TGTGCCAGCAGTCACAGGGAAGGAGGTCAGCCCCAGCATTTT
CDR3aa: CASSHREGGQPQHF
j_gene: TRBJ1-5
v_gene: TRBV2
d_gene: NA

CDR3nt: TGCGCCAGCAGCGAACCAACCCAGCCCCAGCATTTT
CDR3aa: CASSEPTQPQHF
j_gene: TRBJ1-5
v_gene: TRBV10-2
d_gene: NA

CDR3nt: TGTGCCAGCTCGACAGGGAGGGGCAATCAGCCCCAGCATTTT
CDR3aa: CASSTGRGNQPQHF
j_gene: TRBJ1-5
v_gene: TRBV18
d_gene: TRBD1

CDR3nt: TGCGCCAGCAGCCAAGAGACGGGAGCGAACACCGGGGAGCTGTTTTTT
CDR3aa: CASSQETGANTGELFF
j_gene: TRBJ2-2
v_gene: TRBV4-1
d_gene: NA

CDR3nt: TGTGCCTGGAGTGTACGGGGGCACGGCTACACCTTC
CDR3aa: CAWSVRGHGYTF
j_gene: TRBJ1-2
v_gene: TRBV30
d_gene: NA

CDR3nt: TGTGCCAGCGATAGACAGAACACCGGGGAGCTGTTTTTT
CDR3aa: CASDRQNTGELFF
j_gene: TRBJ2-2
v_gene: TRBV6-1
d_gene: NA

CDR3nt: TGTGCCAGCAGCTCTCTAGCGGGAGTGGGCGAGCAGTACTTC
CDR3aa: CASSSLAGVGEQYF
j_gene: TRBJ2-7
v_gene: TRBV7-2
d_gene: TRBD2

CDR3nt: TGTGCCAGCAGTGCGACAGGGAGCTCCTACGAGCAGTACTTC
CDR3aa: CASSATGSSYEQYF
j_gene: TRBJ2-7
v_gene: TRBV6-1
d_gene: TRBD1

CDR3nt: TGTGCCAGCAGCTTAGAATATGGCTACACCTTC
CDR3aa: CASSLEYGYTF
j_gene: TRBJ1-2
v_gene: TRBV7-9
d_gene: NA